These T cell receptor beta chains were read from a single sample in a study of PD-1 blockade in classical Hodgkin lymphoma. Clones were read by immunoSEQ multiplex PCR, and TCRdb kept only the in-frame ones, dropping some. In the table there are about 40,000 clones, about 90% of which are singletons. Sequences were derived from peripheral blood mononuclear cells (PBMCs), sampled at baseline. Receptors were obtained from a human donor with classical Hodgkin lymphoma. Each CDR3 is given with its conserved first and last residue.

j_gene: TRBJ2-3
len: 16
v_gene: TRBV10-3
CDR3aa: CAISPHTGQSTDTQYF

j_gene: TRBJ2-1
len: 13
v_gene: TRBV28
CDR3aa: CASTIRQYNEQFF

j_gene: TRBJ1-1
len: 13
v_gene: TRBV6-4
CDR3aa: CASSIIPNTEAFF

j_gene: TRBJ2-5
len: 13
v_gene: TRBV7-8
CDR3aa: CASSLDRGETQYF

j_gene: TRBJ2-1
len: 15
v_gene: TRBV27
CDR3aa: CASSLWGPNSNEQFF

j_gene: TRBJ2-7
len: 13
v_gene: TRBV27
CDR3aa: CASRRGGPYEQYF

j_gene: TRBJ2-1
len: 14
v_gene: TRBV5-6
CDR3aa: CASSFYTRYHEQFF

j_gene: TRBJ1-5
len: 14
v_gene: TRBV5-1
CDR3aa: CASSSAGGNQPQHF

j_gene: TRBJ2-3
len: 14
v_gene: TRBV5-1
CDR3aa: CASSLGTGGDTQYF

j_gene: TRBJ1-5
len: 16
v_gene: TRBV5-1
CDR3aa: CASSYGGGDSNQPQHF

j_gene: TRBJ1-5
len: 16
v_gene: TRBV19
CDR3aa: CASSIGHRVGNQPQHF

j_gene: TRBJ2-1
len: 13
v_gene: TRBV10-3
CDR3aa: CAISKASGSEQFF

j_gene: TRBJ2-3
len: 17
v_gene: TRBV4-3
CDR3aa: CASSQERTSGGTDTQYF

j_gene: TRBJ2-1
len: 19
v_gene: TRBV21-1
CDR3aa: CASSKVWGPQTSSYNEQFF

j_gene: TRBJ1-6
len: 15
v_gene: TRBV5-1
CDR3aa: CASSLAVGGHSPLHF

j_gene: TRBJ2-7
len: 15
v_gene: TRBV2
CDR3aa: CASRAGTAASYEQYF

j_gene: TRBJ2-3
len: 17
v_gene: TRBV5-1
CDR3aa: CASRGRGGGAGGDTQYF

j_gene: TRBJ2-7
len: 16
v_gene: TRBV4-1
CDR3aa: CASSPLGARDSHEQYF

j_gene: TRBJ1-2
len: 12
v_gene: TRBV10-3
CDR3aa: CAITGTGDRYTF

j_gene: TRBJ1-4
len: 13
v_gene: TRBV25-1
CDR3aa: CASSKQGGEKLFF

j_gene: TRBJ1-2
len: 14
v_gene: TRBV5-8
CDR3aa: CASSLQAPNYGYTF

j_gene: TRBJ1-4
len: 15
v_gene: TRBV28
CDR3aa: CASSSPTGYNEKLFF

j_gene: TRBJ2-7
len: 12
v_gene: TRBV7-5
CDR3aa: CASSLSLYEQYF

j_gene: TRBJ2-1
len: 16
v_gene: TRBV18
CDR3aa: CASSPRPLSGYNEQFF

j_gene: TRBJ2-7
len: 14
v_gene: TRBV7-9
CDR3aa: CASSLVEKLAEQYF

j_gene: TRBJ1-2
len: 15
v_gene: TRBV18
CDR3aa: CASSPQGARQNGYTF

j_gene: TRBJ2-7
len: 16
v_gene: TRBV4-3
CDR3aa: CASSQGLAGDVYEQYF

j_gene: TRBJ2-1
len: 18
v_gene: TRBV7-2
CDR3aa: CASSLVSHRTSFFVEQFF

j_gene: TRBJ2-7
len: 14
v_gene: TRBV18
CDR3aa: CASSSSDRVYEQYF

j_gene: TRBJ1-5
len: 16
v_gene: TRBV21-1
CDR3aa: CASSKGGGGAGQPQHF

j_gene: TRBJ1-1
len: 15
v_gene: TRBV7-2
CDR3aa: CASSPDRGRIAEAFF

j_gene: TRBJ2-3
len: 14
v_gene: TRBV5-8
CDR3aa: CASSSTVATDTQYF

j_gene: TRBJ2-7
len: 15
v_gene: TRBV6-5
CDR3aa: CASSYTYNPDYEQYF

j_gene: TRBJ1-6
len: 13
v_gene: TRBV15
CDR3aa: CATGVWGGSPLHF

j_gene: TRBJ2-2
len: 14
v_gene: TRBV2
CDR3aa: CASSEVRVFGELFF

j_gene: TRBJ1-5
len: 12
v_gene: TRBV18
CDR3aa: CASSVSNQPQHF

j_gene: TRBJ2-3
len: 14
v_gene: TRBV6-5
CDR3aa: CASSYNRGTDTQYF

j_gene: TRBJ1-1
len: 14
v_gene: TRBV2
CDR3aa: CASSADRVGTEAFF

j_gene: TRBJ1-6
len: 15
v_gene: TRBV7-9
CDR3aa: CASSPRTGTNSPLHF

j_gene: TRBJ2-5
len: 15
v_gene: TRBV9
CDR3aa: CASSVWTGGWETQYF

j_gene: TRBJ2-1
len: 16
v_gene: TRBV4-1
CDR3aa: CASSQYRQGPYNEQFF

j_gene: TRBJ2-2
len: 14
v_gene: TRBV7-7
CDR3aa: CASSLDRGIGELFF

j_gene: TRBJ1-6
len: 13
v_gene: TRBV10-3
CDR3aa: CAILDRENSPLHF

j_gene: TRBJ1-4
len: 14
v_gene: TRBV18
CDR3aa: CASSPQDRNEKLFF

j_gene: TRBJ1-5
len: 15
v_gene: TRBV27
CDR3aa: CASNPGGGVGQPQHF